These 29 T cell receptor beta chains share one sample of origin, sequenced in a study of shared T cell receptors in the human thymus. This table comes from immunoSEQ multiplex PCR, and its TCRdb copy is limited to in-frame clones, with some not included. In the table there are roughly 660,000 clones, 70% to 90% of which are singletons. These data were also filed under a second study, of human thymus T cells.

The sample consisted of thymocytes. These receptors all stem from a boy in the first two years of life with a congenital heart defect.

The chain has TRBV7-9 and TRBJ2-5; 9 bases map to TRBD1. The CDR3 consists of 17 residues. Germline V lookup: CDR1 SEHNR, CDR2 FQNEAQ (reference sequence). With 5 bases clipped from V and 11 bases from J, the junction kept 21 bases outside the gene matches. CDR3 region: CASSAGRGTGSYEGQYF. CDR3 coding DNA: TGTGCCAGCAGCGCCGGAAGGGGGACAGGGTCCTACGAGGGGCAGTACTTC.

J is TRBJ2-1 and V is TRBV7-8; D is unclear. The V end lost 5 bases, the J end lost 0 bases, and 11 bases lay between the germline ends. Per germline, CDR1 SGHVS and CDR2 FQNEAQ. This CDR3 spans 15 amino acids. CDR3 amino acids: CASSGGSSSYNEQFF. The CDR3 coding sequence is TGTGCCAGCAGCGGTGGCTCGTCCTCCTACAATGAGCAGTTCTTC.

This chain uses TRBV28 with TRBJ2-1, with unresolved D. The CDR3 contains 15 residues. CDR1 MDHEN and CDR2 SYDVKM come from the germline V gene. V dropped 2 bases and J dropped 4 bases, with 12 bases sitting between them. CDR3 in DNA: TGTGCCAGCAGTTTACCCCTACCTAGATACAATGAGCAGTTCTTC. It yields the protein CASSLPLPRYNEQFF. The full variable domain, rest sourced from reference TRBV28 and TRBJ2-1, is DVKVTQSSRYLVKRTGEKVFLECVQDMDHENMFWYRQDPGLGLRLIYFSYDVKMKEKGDIPEGYSVSREKKERFSLILESASTNQTSMYLCASSLPLPRYNEQFFGPGTRLTVL.

This chain uses TRBV18 with TRBJ2-7; 7 positions agree with TRBD1. CDR1 is KGHSH, CDR2 LQKENI, per germline. V lost 4 bases, J lost 2 bases, and 8 bases stayed unmatched. CDR3 length: 15 residues. In DNA, the CDR3 is TGTGCCAGCTCACTCCAACTAGGGGGCCCCTACGAGCAGTACTTC. Translated, it gives CASSLQLGGPYEQYF. Full variable domain (rest looked up from reference TRBV18 and TRBJ2-7): NAGVMQNPRHLVRRRGQEARLRCSPMKGHSHVYWYRQLPEEGLKFMVYLQKENIIDESGMPKERFSAEFPKEGPSILRIQQVVRGDSAAYFCASSLQLGGPYEQYFGPGTRLTVT.

V gene TRBV29-1 combines with J gene TRBJ2-2, with TRBD2 identical over 8 bases. In germline, CDR1 is SQVTM, CDR2 ANQGSEA. Losses at the gene ends were 4 bases for V and 3 bases for J; bases not matched to a gene: 7. The CDR3 totals 15 residues. In nucleotides, the CDR3 is TGCAGCGTTGCTCTCAGCGGGAGATACACCGGGGAGCTGTTTTTT. It is translated as CSVALSGRYTGELFF.

The CDR3, as DNA: TGCGCCAGCCTGGACAACCTCGGCGGAGAGCAGTTCTTC. Protein product: CASLDNLGGEQFF. The chain has TRBV5-1 and TRBJ2-1; tentatively, D is TRBD1 (5 bases). V gave up 7 bases and J gave up 10 bases, with 18 bases separating them. CDR3 length equals 13 residues. Germline CDR1 and CDR2: SGHRS and YFSETQ.

This clone was recorded a few times. The chain has TRBV2 and TRBJ2-3, with no clear D. V was shortened by 5 bases and J by 1 base, with 7 bases between the two germline ends. The CDR3 sequence is 13 residues long. Germline lookup yields CDR1 SNHLY and CDR2 FYNNEI. CDR3 in DNA: TGTGCCAGCAGTACCCAGGGCACAGATACGCAGTATTTT. Protein product: CASSTQGTDTQYF.

V gene TRBV4-1 combines with J gene TRBJ2-5; D is possibly TRBD2 (6 bases). The CDR3 has 15 residues. V was cut by 5 bases and J by 5 bases, with 18 bases left in between. CDR1 is MGHRA and CDR2 is YSYEKL in the germline V gene. As DNA, the CDR3 is TGCGCCAGCAGCTATTACTCGCGGGGTGAGGAGACCCAGTACTTC. Translation: CASSYYSRGEETQYF.

The chain is built from TRBV7-9 and TRBJ2-5; 12 bases match TRBD2. Germline V gives CDR1 SEHNR, CDR2 FQNEAQ (reference sequence). V lost 2 bases, J lost 4 bases, and 11 bases stayed unmatched. The CDR3 is 18 residues long. The CDR3 spells CASSLSTRLAGEAETQYF. As DNA, the CDR3 is TGTGCCAGCAGCTTATCTACCAGACTAGCGGGAGAGGCAGAGACCCAGTACTTC.

CDR3 bases: TGCGCCAGCAGCCCGCGCCCCGAAGTGTTAGGGGAAAATGAGCAGTTCTTC. Translating it yields CASSPRPEVLGENEQFF. The V call is TRBV4-1, the J call TRBJ2-1, with TRBD1 as a possible D gene (5 bases). The CDR3 totals 17 residues. The germline V gene has CDR1 MGHRA and CDR2 YSYEKL. Between the trimmed V and J ends, which lost 4 bases and 7 bases, there was a span of 23 bases.

V and J are TRBV28 and TRBJ2-7, with D perhaps TRBD2 (5 bases). CDR1 is MDHEN, CDR2 SYDVKM, per germline. The V and J ends lost 2 bases and 3 bases respectively, with 17 bases between them. The CDR3 runs to 16 residues. This CDR3 is CASSLRPGQEVYEQYF. As DNA, the CDR3 is TGTGCCAGCAGTTTACGCCCCGGGCAGGAGGTCTACGAGCAGTACTTC. Variable domain in full (rest from reference TRBV28 and TRBJ2-7): DVKVTQSSRYLVKRTGEKVFLECVQDMDHENMFWYRQDPGLGLRLIYFSYDVKMKEKGDIPEGYSVSREKKERFSLILESASTNQTSMYLCASSLRPGQEVYEQYFGPGTRLTVT.

This rearrangement joins TRBV25-1 to TRBJ2-5, with 11 bases fitting TRBD2. The CDR3 has 18 residues. The junction had 15 bases not matched to a gene; V was cut back by 6 bases and J by 3 bases. The germline V gene has CDR1 MGHDK and CDR2 SYGVNS. The CDR3 protein is CASSPLGSGRGMEETQYF. CDR3 coding DNA: TGTGCCAGCAGCCCTCTGGGTAGCGGGAGGGGTATGGAAGAGACCCAGTACTTC.

V gene TRBV4-2 combines with J gene TRBJ2-1; 9 nucleotides match TRBD1. The trim removed 4 bases at V and 5 bases at J, leaving 18 bases unmatched. The length of the CDR3 is 19 residues. The germline CDR1 and CDR2 sequences are LGHNA and YNFKEQ. CDR3 sequence (DNA): TGTGCCAGCAGCCCTGACAGGGGGACCCCAGCACGGGGGGACAATGAGCAGTTCTTC. It codes for CASSPDRGTPARGDNEQFF.

This clone was picked up a small number of times. The V and J genes are TRBV4-1 and TRBJ2-2; D is ambiguous. Trimming shortened V by 6 bases and J by 5 bases, and 10 bases separated the two germline ends. This CDR3 has 13 amino acids. Germline V gene lookup returns CDR1 MGHRA and CDR2 YSYEKL. The CDR3 spells CASSLYLTGELFF. DNA for the CDR3: TGCGCCAGCAGTCTTTACCTAACCGGGGAGCTGTTTTTT.

The CDR3 DNA follows: TGCGCCAGCAGCCACGGCACAGTACAGGGCGGAACTGAAGCTTTCTTT. Translating it yields CASSHGTVQGGTEAFF. V is TRBV5-1 and J is TRBJ1-1, with a weak D call TRBD1 (6 bases). CDR3 length equals 16 residues. Trimming took 4 bases from V and 5 from J, leaving 21 bases between them. Germline-derived CDR1 and CDR2 are SGHRS and YFSETQ. The full variable domain, in which reference TRBV5-1 and TRBJ1-1 provide the parts outside the CDR3, is KAGVTQTPRYLIKTRGQQVTLSCSPISGHRSVSWYQQTPGQGLQFLFEYFSETQRNKGNFPGRFSGRQFSNSRSEMNVSTLELGDSALYLCASSHGTVQGGTEAFFGQGTRLTVV.

The chain has TRBV28 and TRBJ2-7; a possible D gene is TRBD1 (6 bases). The CDR3 has 14 residues. Germline CDR1 reads MDHEN; CDR2 reads SYDVKM. V gave up 7 bases and J gave up 1 base, with 14 bases separating them. The CDR3 spells CASTPTGLSYEQYF. Written as DNA, the CDR3 is TGTGCCAGCACCCCGACAGGTCTATCCTACGAGCAGTACTTC.

The CDR3 DNA sequence: TGTGCCAGCAGCTTGGCTTGGGACAGGGGTGATCAGCCCCAGCATTTT. It codes for CASSLAWDRGDQPQHF. This chain links TRBV5-8 with TRBJ1-5; 10 nucleotides agree with TRBD1. Germline loops: CDR1 SGHTS, CDR2 YDEGEE. This CDR3 region has 16 residues. V gave up 0 bases and J gave up 5 bases; unmatched junction bases: 5.

The chain employs TRBV11-1 and TRBJ2-7, with 9 bases fitting TRBD2. This CDR3 comprises 15 residues. J was trimmed by 3 bases and V by 5 bases; bases with no gene match: 8. Germline values: CDR1 SGHAT, CDR2 FQDESV (reference sequence). As DNA, the CDR3 is TGTGCCAGCAGCAGTCTAGCGGGGCCTCGCTACGAGCAGTACTTC. Amino acid sequence: CASSSLAGPRYEQYF.

Concerning this clone itself: The sample holds other DNA sequences that translate to the same CDR3. The chain joins TRBV30 to TRBJ2-5; 8 bases match TRBD2. CDR1 GTSNPN and CDR2 SVGIG come from the germline V gene (reference sequence). The CDR3 length is 18 residues. J was trimmed by 11 bases and V by 0 bases; bases with no gene match: 23. CDR3 DNA: TGTGCCTGGAGTGTAATGACTAGCGAACGCGGCAAGTTGGTGATACAGTACTTC. Residues: CAWSVMTSERGKLVIQYF.

The rearrangement uses TRBV6-6 and TRBJ2-5; TRBD2 is a possible D gene (7 bases). Deletions cut 1 base from V and 7 bases from J, with 19 bases between. CDR3 length: 16 amino acids. Per germline, CDR1 MNHNY and CDR2 SVGAGI (reference sequence). The CDR3 region is CASSYFREAKQGTQYF. DNA of the CDR3: TGTGCCAGCAGTTACTTCCGGGAGGCCAAACAGGGGACCCAGTACTTC.

The rearrangement links TRBV7-2 to TRBJ2-3; 14 bases line up with TRBD2. V lost 8 bases, J lost 5 bases, and 12 bases stayed unmatched. The CDR3 has 17 residues. Germline V gives CDR1 SGHTA, CDR2 FQGNSA. As DNA, the CDR3 is TGTGCCAGCCGACTAGCGGGAGGGCCAAGTCGAATAGATACGCAGTATTTT. Translation gives CASRLAGGPSRIDTQYF.

This chain connects TRBV4-2 to TRBJ1-5; 9 bases align to TRBD1. Per the germline V gene, CDR1 is LGHNA and CDR2 is YNFKEQ. Germline trimming cut 1 base from V and 6 bases from J; bases unmatched to any gene: 10. This CDR3 comprises 17 residues. This CDR3 reads CASSQGSSRDRAQPQHF. The CDR3 coding sequence is TGTGCCAGCAGCCAAGGCTCAAGCCGGGACAGGGCTCAGCCCCAGCATTTT.

The count of this clone is one. J is TRBJ2-5 and V is TRBV28, with D uncertain. Deletions cut 6 bases from V and 1 base from J, with 12 bases between. The CDR3 runs 14 residues. Germline assignment: CDR1 MDHEN and CDR2 SYDVKM. The CDR3 DNA is TGTGCCAGCAGAGTCGGAGAGTTCCAAGAGACCCAGTACTTC. Translation: CASRVGEFQETQYF.

The CDR3 coding sequence is TGTGCCAGCAGCCCCCAAGAACACCCGTCCGAAGCTTTCTTT. It specifies CASSPQEHPSEAFF. The chain carries TRBV7-3 and TRBJ1-1; D not resolved. The CDR3 length is 14 residues. Deletions cut 5 bases from V and 8 bases from J, with 18 bases between. Germline CDR1 and CDR2: SGHTA and FQGTGA.

The rearrangement links TRBV29-1 to TRBJ2-1; maybe TRBD2 (5 bases). Trimming stripped 4 bases from V and 4 bases from J, with 5 bases between. Germline CDR1 and CDR2: SQVTM and ANQGSEA. The CDR3 consists of 11 residues. CDR3 coding DNA: TGCAGCGTTGGGGAGTACAATGAGCAGTTCTTC. Translated: CSVGEYNEQFF.

The V gene is TRBV5-6, the J gene TRBJ2-7; 7 bases are shared with TRBD1. The length of the CDR3 is 17 residues. J was trimmed by 6 bases and V by 0 bases; bases with no gene match: 15. Per the germline V gene, CDR1 is SGHDT and CDR2 is YYEEEE. CDR3 in amino acids: CASSLEWDSPPRGEQYF. In nucleotides, the CDR3 is TGTGCCAGCAGCTTGGAGTGGGACAGCCCCCCCCGCGGCGAGCAGTACTTC.

The genes are TRBV19 and TRBJ2-1; 7 nucleotides agree with TRBD2. The length of the CDR3 is 13 residues. Unmatched junction bases numbered 6, after V lost 5 bases and J lost 8 bases. The germline CDR1 and CDR2 sequences are LNHDA and SQIVND (reference sequence). CDR3 sequence (DNA): TGTGCCAGTAGTCCGACTAGCTTCGATGAGCAGTTCTTC. It yields the protein CASSPTSFDEQFF.

The rearrangement links TRBV13 to TRBJ2-5; the match to TRBD2 covers 7 bases. V lost 2 bases and J lost 2; bases outside the gene matches: 8. The CDR3 covers 16 residues. Looked up from germline, CDR1 is PRHDT and CDR2 is FYEKMQ (reference sequence). The CDR3 region is CASSLLRGDRQETQYF. The CDR3 region has the DNA TGTGCCAGCAGCTTACTTCGGGGGGACCGTCAAGAGACCCAGTACTTC. The entire variable domain, with the rest obtained from reference TRBV13 and TRBJ2-5, is as follows: AAGVIQSPRHLIKEKRETATLKCYPIPRHDTVYWYQQGPGQDPQFLISFYEKMQSDKGSIPDRFSAQQFSDYHSELNMSSLELGDSALYFCASSLLRGDRQETQYFGPGTRLLVL.

This chain links TRBV7-9 with TRBJ1-2; D call uncertain. V was clipped by 2 bases and J by 3 bases, with 7 bases between them. Germline lookup yields CDR1 SEHNR and CDR2 FQNEAQ (reference sequence). The CDR3 has 13 residues. The CDR3 DNA reads TGTGCCAGCAGCTTAAAGGCGGACTATGGCTACACCTTC. It encodes CASSLKADYGYTF.